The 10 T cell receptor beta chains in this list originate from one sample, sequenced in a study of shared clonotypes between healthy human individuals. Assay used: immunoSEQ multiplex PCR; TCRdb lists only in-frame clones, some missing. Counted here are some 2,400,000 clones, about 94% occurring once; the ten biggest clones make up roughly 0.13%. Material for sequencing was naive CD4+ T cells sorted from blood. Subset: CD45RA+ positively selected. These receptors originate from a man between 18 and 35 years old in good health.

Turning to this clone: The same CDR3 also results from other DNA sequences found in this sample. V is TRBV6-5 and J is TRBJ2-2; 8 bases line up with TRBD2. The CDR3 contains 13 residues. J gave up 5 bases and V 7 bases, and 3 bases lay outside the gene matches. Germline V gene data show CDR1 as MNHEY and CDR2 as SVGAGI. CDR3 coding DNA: TGTGCCAGCACGCGCGGGGGGACCGGGGAGCTGTTTTTT. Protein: CASTRGGTGELFF.

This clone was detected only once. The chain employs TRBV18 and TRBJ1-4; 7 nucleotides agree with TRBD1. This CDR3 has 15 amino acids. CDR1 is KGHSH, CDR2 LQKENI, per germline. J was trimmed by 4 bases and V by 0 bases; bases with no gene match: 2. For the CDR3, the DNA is TGTGCCAGCTCACCACCGGGACAGCTTAATGAAAAACTGTTTTTT. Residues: CASSPPGQLNEKLFF.

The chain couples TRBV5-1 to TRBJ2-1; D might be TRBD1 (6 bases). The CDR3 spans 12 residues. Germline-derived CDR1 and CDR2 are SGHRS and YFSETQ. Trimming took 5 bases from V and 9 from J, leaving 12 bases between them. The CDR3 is CASSTTGGEQFF. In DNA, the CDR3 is TGCGCCAGCAGTACGACAGGTGGTGAGCAGTTCTTC. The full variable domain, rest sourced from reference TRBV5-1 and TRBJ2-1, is KAGVTQTPRYLIKTRGQQVTLSCSPISGHRSVSWYQQTPGQGLQFLFEYFSETQRNKGNFPGRFSGRQFSNSRSEMNVSTLELGDSALYLCASSTTGGEQFFGPGTRLTVL.

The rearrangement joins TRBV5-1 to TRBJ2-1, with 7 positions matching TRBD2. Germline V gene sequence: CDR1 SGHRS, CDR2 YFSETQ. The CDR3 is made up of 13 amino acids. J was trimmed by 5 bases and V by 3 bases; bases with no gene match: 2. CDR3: CASSSAGDNEQFF. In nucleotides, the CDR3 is TGCGCCAGCAGCTCCGCGGGAGACAATGAGCAGTTCTTC.

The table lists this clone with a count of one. The DNA of the CDR3 is TGTGCCTGGAGTGTACGAAGCGGGAGTGAGTCAGATACGCAGTATTTT. It encodes CAWSVRSGSESDTQYF. V gene TRBV30 combines with J gene TRBJ2-3; TRBD2 agrees at 8 bases. Trimming took 0 bases from V and 4 from J; bases not matched to a gene: 9. The CDR3 spans 16 residues. Per germline, CDR1 GTSNPN and CDR2 SVGIG (reference sequence). The full variable domain, with the rest looked up from reference TRBV30 and TRBJ2-3, is SQTIHQWPATLVQPVGSPLSLECTVEGTSNPNLYWYRQAAGRGLQLLFYSVGIGQISSEVPQNLSASRPQDRQFILSSKKLLLSDSGFYLCAWSVRSGSESDTQYFGPGTRLTVL.

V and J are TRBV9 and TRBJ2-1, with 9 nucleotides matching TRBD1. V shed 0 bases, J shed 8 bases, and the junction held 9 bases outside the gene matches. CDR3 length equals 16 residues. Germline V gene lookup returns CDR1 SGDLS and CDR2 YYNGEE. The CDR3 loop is CASSVDRDRVAYEQFF. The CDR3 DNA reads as TGTGCCAGCAGCGTAGACCGGGACAGGGTAGCATATGAGCAGTTCTTC.

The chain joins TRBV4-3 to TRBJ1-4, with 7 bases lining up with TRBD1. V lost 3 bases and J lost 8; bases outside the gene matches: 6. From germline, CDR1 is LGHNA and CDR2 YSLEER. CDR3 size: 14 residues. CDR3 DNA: TGCGCCAGCAGCCATGAGGGGGCAAACGAAAAACTGTTTTTT. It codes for CASSHEGANEKLFF.

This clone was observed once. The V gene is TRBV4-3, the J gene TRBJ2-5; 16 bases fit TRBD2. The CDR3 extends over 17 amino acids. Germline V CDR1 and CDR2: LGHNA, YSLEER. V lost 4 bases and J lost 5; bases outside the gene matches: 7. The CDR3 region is CASSPGTSGRGPETQYF. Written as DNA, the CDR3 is TGCGCCAGCAGCCCCGGGACTAGCGGGAGGGGGCCGGAGACCCAGTACTTC.

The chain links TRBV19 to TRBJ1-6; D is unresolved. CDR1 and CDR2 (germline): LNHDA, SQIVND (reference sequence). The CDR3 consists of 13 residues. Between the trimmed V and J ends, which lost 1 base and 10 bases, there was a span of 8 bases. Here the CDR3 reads CASSIVRFSPLHF. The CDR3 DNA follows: TGTGCCAGTAGTATAGTTCGCTTCTCACCCCTCCACTTT.

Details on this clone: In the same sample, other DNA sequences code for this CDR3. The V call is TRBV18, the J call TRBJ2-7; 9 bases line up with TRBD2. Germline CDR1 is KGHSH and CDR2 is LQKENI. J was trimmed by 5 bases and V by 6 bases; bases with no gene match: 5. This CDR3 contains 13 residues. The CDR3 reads CASSQGLANEQYF. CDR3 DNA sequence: TGTGCCAGCTCTCAGGGACTAGCTAACGAGCAGTACTTC.